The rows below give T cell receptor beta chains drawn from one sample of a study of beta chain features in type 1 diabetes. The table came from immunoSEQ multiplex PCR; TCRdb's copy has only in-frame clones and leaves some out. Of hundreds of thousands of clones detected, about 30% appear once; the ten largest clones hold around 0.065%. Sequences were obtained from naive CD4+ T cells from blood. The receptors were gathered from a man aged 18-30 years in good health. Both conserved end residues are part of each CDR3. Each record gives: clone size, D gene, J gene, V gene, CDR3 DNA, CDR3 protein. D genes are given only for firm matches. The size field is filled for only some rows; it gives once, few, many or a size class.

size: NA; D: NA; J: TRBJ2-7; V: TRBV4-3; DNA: TGCGCCAGCAGCCAAGATTTGGCCAGCTCCTACGAGCAGTACTTC; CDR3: CASSQDLASSYEQYF
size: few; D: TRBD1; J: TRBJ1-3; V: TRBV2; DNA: TGTGCCAGCAGTCGCGACAGGGCTGGAAACACCATATATTTT; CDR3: CASSRDRAGNTIYF
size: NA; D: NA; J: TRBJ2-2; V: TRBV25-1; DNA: TGTGCCAGCAGTGCCGGGACACTTAACACCGGGGAGCTGTTTTTT; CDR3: CASSAGTLNTGELFF
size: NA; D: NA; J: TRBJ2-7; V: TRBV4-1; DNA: TGCGCCAGCAGCCAAGATCCCCGGGAGCGGGTAGGCGAGCAGTACTTC; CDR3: CASSQDPRERVGEQYF
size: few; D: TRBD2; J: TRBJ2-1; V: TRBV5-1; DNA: TGCGCCAGCAGCTTGGAGGGCGGGAGCTCCTACAATGAGCAGTTCTTC; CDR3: CASSLEGGSSYNEQFF
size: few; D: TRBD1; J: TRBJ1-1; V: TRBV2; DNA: TGTGCCAGCAGTTTACAGGGGCCGAACACTGAAGCTTTCTTT; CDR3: CASSLQGPNTEAFF
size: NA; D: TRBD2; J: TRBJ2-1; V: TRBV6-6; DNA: TGTGCCAGCAGTACTAGCGGGCGGAAGCAGTTCTTC; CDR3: CASSTSGRKQFF
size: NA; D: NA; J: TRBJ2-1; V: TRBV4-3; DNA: TGCGCCAGCAGCCAAGGGGGGGCAGGGGTCAATGAGCAGTTCTTC; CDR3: CASSQGGAGVNEQFF
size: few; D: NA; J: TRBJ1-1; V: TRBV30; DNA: TGTGCCTGGAGCCGCACGGCTGAAGCTTTCTTT; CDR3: CAWSRTAEAFF
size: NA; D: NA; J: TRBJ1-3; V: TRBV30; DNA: TGTGCCTGGACTGGCAGGCGCGCTGGAAACACCATATATTTT; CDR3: CAWTGRRAGNTIYF
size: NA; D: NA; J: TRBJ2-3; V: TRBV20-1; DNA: TGCAGTCCCTCCGCGGGAGATACGCAGTATTTT; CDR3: CSPSAGDTQYF
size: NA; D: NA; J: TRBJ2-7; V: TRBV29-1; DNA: TGCAGCGTTGAAGACCAAGGGATCTACGAGCAGTACTTC; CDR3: CSVEDQGIYEQYF
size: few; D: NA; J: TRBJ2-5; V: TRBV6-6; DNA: TGTGCCAGCAGTTACTCGGCGAAGCAAGAGACCCAGTACTTC; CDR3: CASSYSAKQETQYF
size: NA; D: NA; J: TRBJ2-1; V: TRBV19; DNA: TGTGCCAGTAGTATAGGGACAGTCAATGAGCAGTTCTTC; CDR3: CASSIGTVNEQFF
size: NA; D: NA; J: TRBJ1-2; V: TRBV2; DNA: TGTGCCAGCAGGCTGGGAACTTCCCTTGGCTACACCTTC; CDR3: CASRLGTSLGYTF
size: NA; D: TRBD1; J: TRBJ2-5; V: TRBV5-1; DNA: TGCGCCAGCAGCGTCGGGACAGGGGAAGAGACCCAGTACTTC; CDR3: CASSVGTGEETQYF
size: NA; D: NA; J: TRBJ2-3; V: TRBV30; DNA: TGTGCCTGGAGGGGGGACTTCACAGATACGCAGTATTTT; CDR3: CAWRGDFTDTQYF
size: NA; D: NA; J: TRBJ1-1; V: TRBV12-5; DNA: TGTGCTAGTGGTGAACTACCTGAAGCTTTCTTT; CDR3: CASGELPEAFF
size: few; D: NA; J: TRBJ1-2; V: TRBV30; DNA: TGTGCCTGGAGGTCTGTGGCGCTCGGAGGCTACACCTTC; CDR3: CAWRSVALGGYTF
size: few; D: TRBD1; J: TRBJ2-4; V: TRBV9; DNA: TGTGCCAGCAGCGAACAGGGGACACTAGCCAAAAACATTCAGTACTTC; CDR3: CASSEQGTLAKNIQYF
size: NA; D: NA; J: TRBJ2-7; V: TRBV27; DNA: TGTGCCAGCAGTTTAGCTAGAGAATACGAGCAGTACTTC; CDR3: CASSLAREYEQYF
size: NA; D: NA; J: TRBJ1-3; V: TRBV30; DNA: TGTGCCTGTTGCCCCAGGCTCTCTGGAAACACCATATATTTT; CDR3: CACCPRLSGNTIYF
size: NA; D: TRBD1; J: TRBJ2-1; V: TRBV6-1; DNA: TGTGCCAGCAGTGAAGTGGGGACAGCCTACAATGAGCAGTTCTTC; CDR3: CASSEVGTAYNEQFF
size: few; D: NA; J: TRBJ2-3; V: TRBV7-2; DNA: TGTGCCAGCAGCTTATTCCGAGAGGCCGCGGATACGCAGTATTTT; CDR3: CASSLFREAADTQYF
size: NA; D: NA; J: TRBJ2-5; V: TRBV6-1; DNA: TGTGCCACCGCACCTCAGGGGGGCGAGACCCAGTACTTC; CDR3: CATAPQGGETQYF
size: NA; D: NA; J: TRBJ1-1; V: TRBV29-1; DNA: TGCAGCGTTGGAGTTAGGTGGGAGGAGGAAGCTTTCTTT; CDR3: CSVGVRWEEEAFF
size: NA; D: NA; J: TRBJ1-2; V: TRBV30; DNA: TGTGCCTGGAGTCTCCGGGCCAGCGGCTATGGCTACACCTTC; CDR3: CAWSLRASGYGYTF
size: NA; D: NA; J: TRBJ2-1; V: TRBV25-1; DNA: TGTGCCAGCAGTGAACGGGCAGGGCCCTACAATGAGCAGTTCTTC; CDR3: CASSERAGPYNEQFF
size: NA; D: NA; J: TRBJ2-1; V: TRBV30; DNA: TGTGCCTGGAGATGGAGATATGAGCAGTTCTTC; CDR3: CAWRWRYEQFF
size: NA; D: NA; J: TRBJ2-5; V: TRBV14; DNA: TGTGCCAGCAGCCAAGGTCTTCGTGCGACGGAACAAGAGACCCAGTACTTC; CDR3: CASSQGLRATEQETQYF
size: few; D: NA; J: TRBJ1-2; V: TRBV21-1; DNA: TGTGCCAGCAGCAAATTACAGGGCTACACCTTC; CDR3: CASSKLQGYTF
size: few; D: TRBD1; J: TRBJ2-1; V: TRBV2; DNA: TGTGCCAGCAGTGAATACCAGGGGGCTGGCAATGAGCAGTTCTTC; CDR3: CASSEYQGAGNEQFF
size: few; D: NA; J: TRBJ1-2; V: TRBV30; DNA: TGTGCCTGGAACCCGGGGGGAGGCTATGGCTACACCTTC; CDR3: CAWNPGGGYGYTF
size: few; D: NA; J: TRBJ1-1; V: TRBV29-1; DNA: TGCAGCGTTGAACCTCAAGACAGGCACACTGAAGCTTTCTTT; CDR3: CSVEPQDRHTEAFF
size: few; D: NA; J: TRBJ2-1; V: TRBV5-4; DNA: TGTGCCAGCAGCTCCGGGACCTATCACAATGAGCAGTTCTTC; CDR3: CASSSGTYHNEQFF
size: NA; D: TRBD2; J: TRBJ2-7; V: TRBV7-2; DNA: TGTGCCAGCAGCTCACAAGCGGGAGGCGAGCAGTACTTC; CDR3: CASSSQAGGEQYF
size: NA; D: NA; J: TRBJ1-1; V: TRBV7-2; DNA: TGTGCCAGCAGCTTTTTCCCAGGGGCGGTGAACACTGAAGCTTTCTTT; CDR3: CASSFFPGAVNTEAFF
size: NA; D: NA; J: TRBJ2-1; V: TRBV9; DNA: TGTGCCAGCAGCGTAGTAGGGACTCATGAGCAGTTCTTC; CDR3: CASSVVGTHEQFF
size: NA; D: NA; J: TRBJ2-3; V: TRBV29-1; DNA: TGCAGCGTTAAGCAGGGTGCAGATACGCAGTATTTT; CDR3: CSVKQGADTQYF
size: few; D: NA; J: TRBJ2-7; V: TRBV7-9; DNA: TGTGCCAGCAGCACTGACAGGAAGAGCTCCTACGAGCAGTACTTC; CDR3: CASSTDRKSSYEQYF
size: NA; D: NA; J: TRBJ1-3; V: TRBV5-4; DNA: TGTGCCAGCAGCCCAGACGGGGCTACTGGAAACACCATATATTTT; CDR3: CASSPDGATGNTIYF
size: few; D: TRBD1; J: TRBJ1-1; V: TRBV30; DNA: TGTGCCTGCGCTGGAGGGGGCGGTATGAACACTGAAGCTTTCTTT; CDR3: CACAGGGGMNTEAFF
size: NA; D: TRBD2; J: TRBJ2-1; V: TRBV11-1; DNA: TGTGCCAGCAGCTTCGGACTAGCGGGAGTGGATGAGCAGTTCTTC; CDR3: CASSFGLAGVDEQFF
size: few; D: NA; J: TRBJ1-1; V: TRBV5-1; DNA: TGCGCCAGCAGCTCAATCCCGACGTCAAACACTGAAGCTTTCTTT; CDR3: CASSSIPTSNTEAFF
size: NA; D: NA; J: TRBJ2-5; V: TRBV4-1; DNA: TGCGCCAGCACAAGAGGGTGGGGGACAAAAGGGAGAGAGACCCAGTACTTC; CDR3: CASTRGWGTKGRETQYF
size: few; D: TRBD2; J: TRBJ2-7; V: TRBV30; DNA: TGTGCCTGGAATCCTGCACTAGCGCGATACGAGCAGTACTTC; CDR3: CAWNPALARYEQYF
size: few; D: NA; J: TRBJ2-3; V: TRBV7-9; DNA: TGTGCCAGCAGCCCCCCGGGGGCAGATACGCAGTATTTT; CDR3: CASSPPGADTQYF
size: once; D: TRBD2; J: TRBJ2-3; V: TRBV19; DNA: TGTGCCAGTAGTATCATTCCGGGACTAGCCACAGATACGCAGTATTTT; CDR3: CASSIIPGLATDTQYF
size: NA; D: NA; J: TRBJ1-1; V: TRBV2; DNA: TGTGCCAGCAGGAAGGACATGAACACTGAAGCTTTCTTT; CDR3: CASRKDMNTEAFF
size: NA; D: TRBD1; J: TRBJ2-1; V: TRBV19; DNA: TGTGCCAGTAGTACTGGACAGGGAAATGGTGAGCAGTTCTTC; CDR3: CASSTGQGNGEQFF